Shown below are 8 T cell receptor beta chains from a single sample sequenced in a study of control samples from healthy donors and cancer patients. Assay: immunoSEQ multiplex PCR; the TCRdb copy retains only in-frame clones and omits some. Here the sample spans 45,000 to 60,000 clones, approximately 90% being singletons. Sequencing was performed on PBMCs. The receptors originated from a man aged 60 to 69 with head and neck cancer.

The genes are TRBV30 and TRBJ1-5; D gene unclear. Trimming left V 0 bases short and J 4 bases short, with 10 bases between. Germline V CDR1 and CDR2: GTSNPN, SVGIG (reference sequence). CDR3 length: 14 amino acids. This chain's CDR3 is CAWSVQTWNQPQHF. CDR3 coding DNA: TGTGCCTGGAGTGTACAGACATGGAATCAGCCCCAGCATTTT.

This clone is categorized as medium-sized. The chain couples TRBV7-9 to TRBJ2-7; 7 positions match TRBD1. Germline CDR1 reads SEHNR; CDR2 reads FQNEAQ (reference sequence). The CDR3 loop spans 14 amino acids. V shed 4 bases, J shed 5 bases, and the junction held 8 bases outside the gene matches. CDR3 sequence: CASSWTTGYHEQYF. The CDR3 DNA follows: TGTGCCAGCAGCTGGACGACAGGGTACCACGAGCAGTACTTC.

The DNA for the CDR3 is TGTGCCATCAGTGAGTCACTAGGGGGCGCAGAGACCCAGTACTTC. Amino acid sequence: CAISESLGGAETQYF. The chain recombines TRBV10-3 with TRBJ2-5, with TRBD1 matching over 7 bases. V lost 0 bases and J lost 4; bases outside the gene matches: 5. Germline V CDR1 and CDR2: ENHRY, SYGVKD. This CDR3 comprises 15 residues.

The V and J genes are TRBV6-1 and TRBJ1-1, with D possibly TRBD1 on 5 matching bases. The CDR3 has 13 amino acids. V was clipped by 3 bases and J by 1 base, with 6 bases between them. Looked up from germline, CDR1 is MNHNS and CDR2 is SASEGT. The CDR3 DNA follows: TGTGCCAGCAGTGACAGGGAGAACACTGAAGCTTTCTTT. Translation: CASSDRENTEAFF.

The rearrangement joins TRBV5-1 to TRBJ2-7; 14 bases align to TRBD2. The CDR3 is 16 residues long. CDR1 is SGHRS and CDR2 is YFSETQ in the germline V gene. The trim removed 8 bases at V and 0 bases at J, leaving 7 bases unmatched. CDR3 DNA: TGCGCCAGTTCGACTAGCGGGAGGGCAAACTCCTACGAGCAGTACTTC. This codes for CASSTSGRANSYEQYF.

The rearrangement joins TRBV9 to TRBJ2-5; possibly TRBD2 for D (6 bases). CDR1 SGDLS and CDR2 YYNGEE come from the germline V gene. This CDR3 spans 15 amino acids. V lost 0 bases to trimming and J lost 4 bases, with 13 bases between them. In DNA form, the CDR3 reads TGTGCCAGCAGCGTAGTGGGTTTGGGGGGAGAGACCCAGTACTTC. It yields the protein CASSVVGLGGETQYF.

The V and J genes are TRBV9 and TRBJ2-5, with 11 bases lining up with TRBD1. CDR1 and CDR2 from the germline V gene are SGDLS and YYNGEE. The CDR3 runs to 15 residues. With 2 bases clipped from V and 4 bases from J, the junction kept 4 bases outside the gene matches. The CDR3 here is CASSVGQGAGETQYF. CDR3 bases: TGTGCCAGCAGCGTTGGACAGGGGGCAGGAGAGACCCAGTACTTC.

This clone was counted once. The chain joins TRBV19 to TRBJ2-7, with TRBD2 matching 7 bases. The CDR3 sequence is 11 residues long. Germline assignment: CDR1 LNHDA and CDR2 SQIVND (reference sequence). The trim removed 7 bases at V and 5 bases at J, leaving 2 bases unmatched. In DNA form, the CDR3 reads TGTGCCAGTAACGCGGGAGACGAGCAGTACTTC. Translation: CASNAGDEQYF. The variable domain in full, completed from reference TRBV19 and TRBJ2-7, reads DGGITQSPKYLFRKEGQNVTLSCEQNLNHDAMYWYRQDPGQGLRLIYYSQIVNDFQKGDIAEGYSVSREKKESFPLTVTSAQKNPTAFYLCASNAGDEQYFGPGTRLTVT.